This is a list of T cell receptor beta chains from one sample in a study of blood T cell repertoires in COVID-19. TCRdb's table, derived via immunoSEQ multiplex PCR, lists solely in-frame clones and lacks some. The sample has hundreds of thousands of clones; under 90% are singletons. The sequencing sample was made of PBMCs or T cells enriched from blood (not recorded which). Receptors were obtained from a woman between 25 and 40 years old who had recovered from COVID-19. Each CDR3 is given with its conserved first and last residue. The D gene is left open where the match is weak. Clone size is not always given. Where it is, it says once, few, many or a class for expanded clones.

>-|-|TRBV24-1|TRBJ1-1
TGTGCCACCAGTGATTTGAGGCGGGACACTGAAGCTTTCTTT
CATSDLRRDTEAFF
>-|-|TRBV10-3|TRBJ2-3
TGTGCCATCAGTGATATACTAAACTTAAGCACAGATACGCAGTATTTT
CAISDILNLSTDTQYF
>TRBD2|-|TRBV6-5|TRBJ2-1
TGTGCCAGCAGGGGGACTAGCGTGTACAATGAGCAGTTCTTC
CASRGTSVYNEQFF
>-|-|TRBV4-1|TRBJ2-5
TGCGCCAGCAGCCGGAGCGGGCGAGAGACCCAGTACTTC
CASSRSGRETQYF
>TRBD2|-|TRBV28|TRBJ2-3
TGTGCCAGCAGTTTATTATGGGCCCCTGGACTAGCGGGAGACAACACAGATACGCAGTATTTT
CASSLLWAPGLAGDNTDTQYF
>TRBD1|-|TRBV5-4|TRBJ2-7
TGTGCCAGCAGCTCATCGTTGGGACAGGGGTCCTACGAGCAGTACTTC
CASSSSLGQGSYEQYF
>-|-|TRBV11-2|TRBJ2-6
TGTGCCAGCAGCTTAGCGGGGAATACTGGGGCCAACGTCCTGACTTTC
CASSLAGNTGANVLTF
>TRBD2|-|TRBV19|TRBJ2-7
TGTGCCAGTAGTAGCCGGACTAGCGGGAAGTCCCACGAGCAGTACTTC
CASSSRTSGKSHEQYF
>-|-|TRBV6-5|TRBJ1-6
TGTGCCAGCAGGCCCCGGACATCCGATAATTCACCCCTCCACTTT
CASRPRTSDNSPLHF
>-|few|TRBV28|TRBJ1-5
TGTGCCAGCAGTCATACAGGGAGGGAGCAGCCCCAGCATTTT
CASSHTGREQPQHF
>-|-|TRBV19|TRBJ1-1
TGTGCCAGTAGTATTGGGGGCAGAACCCTTGAAGCTTTCTTT
CASSIGGRTLEAFF
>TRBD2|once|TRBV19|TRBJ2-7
TGTGCCAGTAGTATGGCTAGCGGGAGAACCGGGCAGTACTTC
CASSMASGRTGQYF
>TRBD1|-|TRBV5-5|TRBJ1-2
TGTGCCAGCAGCTCAAGGGACAGGGTTGTATATGGCTACACCTTC
CASSSRDRVVYGYTF
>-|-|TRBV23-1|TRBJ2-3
TGCGCCAGCAGTGATTCCGGGGGGCGGGGAGATACGCAGTATTTT
CASSDSGGRGDTQYF
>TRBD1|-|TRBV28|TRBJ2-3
TGTGCCAGCACTGATACGACAGGGGAGGCAGATACGCAGTATTTT
CASTDTTGEADTQYF
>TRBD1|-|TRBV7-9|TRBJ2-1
TGTGCCAGCAGCTCGGACAGGGGGGCCCGTAATGAGCAGTTCTTC
CASSSDRGARNEQFF
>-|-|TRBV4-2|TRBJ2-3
TGTGCCAGCAGCCTGGGACTGAGCACAGATACGCAGTATTTT
CASSLGLSTDTQYF
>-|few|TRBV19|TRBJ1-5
TGTGCCAGTAGTATAGAGGCAGGGTATCAGCCCCAGCATTTT
CASSIEAGYQPQHF
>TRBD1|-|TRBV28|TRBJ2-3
TGTGCCAGCAGTTCCAAGGACAGGGGGCGTCCAGATACGCAGTATTTT
CASSSKDRGRPDTQYF
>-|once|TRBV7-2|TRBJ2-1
TGTGCCAGCAGCTTAGGCGAGATACCAGAGCAGTTCTTC
CASSLGEIPEQFF
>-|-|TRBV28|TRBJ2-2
TGTGCCAGCAGGGATCAGGGGTACTCCGGGGAGCTGTTTTTT
CASRDQGYSGELFF
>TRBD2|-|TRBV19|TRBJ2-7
TGTGCCAGTAGTATAGTGGGAGGGAAAAGTATTCCCTACGAGCAGTACTTC
CASSIVGGKSIPYEQYF
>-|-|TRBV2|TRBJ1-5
TGTGCCAGCAGTGGCTATAGCAATCAGCCCCAGCATTTT
CASSGYSNQPQHF
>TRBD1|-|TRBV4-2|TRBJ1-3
TGTGCCAGCAGCCAATCGACAGGGGCGGGAAACACCATATATTTT
CASSQSTGAGNTIYF